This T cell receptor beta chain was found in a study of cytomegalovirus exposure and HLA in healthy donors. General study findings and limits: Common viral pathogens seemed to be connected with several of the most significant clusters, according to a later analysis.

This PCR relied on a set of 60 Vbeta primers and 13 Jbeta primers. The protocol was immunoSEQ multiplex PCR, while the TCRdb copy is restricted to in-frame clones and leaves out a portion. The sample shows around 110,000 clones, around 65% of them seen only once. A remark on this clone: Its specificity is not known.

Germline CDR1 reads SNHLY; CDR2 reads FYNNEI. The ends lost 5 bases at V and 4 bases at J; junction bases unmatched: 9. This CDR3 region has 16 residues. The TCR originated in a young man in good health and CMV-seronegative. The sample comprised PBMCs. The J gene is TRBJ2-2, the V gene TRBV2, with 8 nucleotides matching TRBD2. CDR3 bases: TGTGCCAGCAGTCCTTCTGGGACTAGGGTCACCGGGGAGCTGTTTTTT. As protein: CASSPSGTRVTGELFF.